This T cell receptor beta chain was retrieved from a study of T cell responses to AZD1222 COVID-19 vaccine. The study, taken as a whole, reports: Mostly white British, mostly female donors; authors suggested clonal diversity may be underestimated.

Second-dose groups at about 4 or about 12 weeks were pooled. Profiling relied on immunoSEQ multiplex PCR, and the TCRdb table lists in-frame clones only, not all of them. Here the sample spans fewer than 140,000 clones, 90% being singletons. CDR3 length: 15 residues. CDR1 SGHTA and CDR2 FQGTGA come from the germline V gene. The trim removed 1 base at V and 4 bases at J, leaving 6 bases unmatched. This clone has only one observation. Its antigen is as yet unknown. The sample was peripheral blood, taken 28 days after the second AZD1222 dose. The chain joins TRBV7-3 to TRBJ1-2, with 7 bases identical to TRBD1. The clonotype was recovered from an adult who received the AZD1222 COVID-19 vaccine. The DNA of the CDR3 is TGTGCCAGCAGCTTAAGTAACGGACAGGCCTATGGCTACACCTTC. Its translation: CASSLSNGQAYGYTF.